This TCR beta chain was captured by sequencing in a study of blood T cell repertoires in COVID-19. Method: immunoSEQ multiplex PCR; TCRdb's copy keeps in-frame clones and lacks some. In the table there are about 240,000 clones, around 83% of which are singletons. The ends were cut back, 4 bases at V and 7 bases at J, with 16 bases in the middle. From germline, CDR1 is LGHDT and CDR2 YNNKEL (reference sequence). CDR3 length equals 14 residues. The rearrangement links TRBV3-1 (or the pseudogene TRBV3-2) to TRBJ2-5, with D maybe TRBD2 (5 bases). The clonotype comes from a man aged 25-40 years who had recovered from COVID-19. Sequenced: peripheral blood. CDR3 DNA sequence: TGTGCCAGCAGCCCGACACGGGTCCGGGGGACCCAGTACTTC. Protein product: CASSPTRVRGTQYF.